The 21 T cell receptor beta chains listed next were all sequenced from one sample in a study of blood T cell repertoires in COVID-19. This table comes from immunoSEQ multiplex PCR, and its TCRdb copy is limited to in-frame clones, with some not included. The sample lists around 500,000 clones, approximately 90% occurring once. The source material was PBMCs or T cells enriched from blood (not recorded which). All receptors derive from a woman between 35 and 50 years old who had recovered from COVID-19.

The chain joins TRBV4-2 to TRBJ2-3; 7 bases agree with TRBD1. The CDR3 has 16 amino acids. After removal of 4 bases from V and 2 bases from J, the junction contained 9 bases not matched to a gene. The germline CDR1 and CDR2 sequences are LGHNA and YNFKEQ. CDR3 amino acids: CASSLGQTQITDTQYF. The DNA for the CDR3 is TGTGCCAGCAGCCTGGGACAGACCCAGATCACAGATACGCAGTATTTT.

The chain uses TRBV7-9 and TRBJ2-3; 11 nucleotides line up with TRBD2. Germline V gene data show CDR1 as SEHNR and CDR2 as FQNEAQ (reference sequence). The V segment lost 3 bases and the J segment 1 base; nucleotides outside the gene matches: 3. The length of the CDR3 is 16 residues. The CDR3 spells CASSLFSGRGTDTQYF. In nucleotides, the CDR3 is TGTGCCAGCAGCTTGTTTAGCGGGAGGGGCACAGATACGCAGTATTTT.

J is TRBJ1-6 and V is TRBV27; 9 positions agree with TRBD1. The CDR3 spans 13 residues. CDR1 and CDR2 from the germline V gene are MNHEY and SMNVEV (reference sequence). Germline trimming cut 7 bases from V and 7 bases from J; bases unmatched to any gene: 2. In nucleotides, the CDR3 is TGTGCCAGCAAACAGGGGGCCAATTCACCCCTCCACTTT. Its translation: CASKQGANSPLHF.

The V call is TRBV13, the J call TRBJ1-6; a possible D gene is TRBD1 (5 bases). V lost 2 bases to trimming and J lost 6 bases, with 20 bases between them. Germline V lookup: CDR1 PRHDT, CDR2 FYEKMQ (reference sequence). The length of the CDR3 is 18 residues. The CDR3, as DNA: TGTGCCAGCAGCTTATTTGGACACAGAGAGGAATCTAATTCACCCCTCCACTTT. Protein sequence: CASSLFGHREESNSPLHF.

The chain has TRBV7-9 and TRBJ2-5; no definite D call. This CDR3 spans 11 amino acids. Looked up from germline, CDR1 is SEHNR and CDR2 is FQNEAQ (reference sequence). V shed 5 bases and J shed 5 bases, with 6 bases lying between them. CDR3 DNA sequence: TGTGCCAGCAGCCACAGCGAGACCCAGTACTTC. Protein: CASSHSETQYF.

This clone occurred once. The chain recombines TRBV18 with TRBJ1-1; 8 bases match TRBD1. V lost 3 bases to trimming and J lost 6 bases; unmatched junction nucleotides: 9. The CDR3 totals 15 residues. CDR1 and CDR2 (germline): KGHSH, LQKENI. The CDR3 DNA follows: TGTGCCAGCTCACCGGACAGGGTGCGTGAGGCTGAAGCTTTCTTT. The encoded protein is CASSPDRVREAEAFF.

V and J are TRBV18 and TRBJ2-1, with TRBD2 matching over 9 bases. The CDR3 spans 16 residues. With V trimmed by 3 bases and J by 5 bases, 8 bases remained unmatched. Germline loops: CDR1 KGHSH, CDR2 LQKENI. The CDR3 DNA reads as TGTGCCAGCTCACCCTTGACTAGCGGTTTGAACAATGAGCAGTTCTTC. It codes for CASSPLTSGLNNEQFF.

CDR3 in amino acids: CASRRLDALTF. The CDR3 DNA reads TGTGCCAGCAGGAGACTTGACGCGCTCACCTTC. The V call is TRBV11-2, the J call TRBJ1-2; D gene uncertain. Trimming took 6 bases from V and 13 from J, leaving 15 bases between them. The CDR3 length is 11 residues. The germline V gene has CDR1 SGHAT and CDR2 FQNNGV.

The rearrangement joins TRBV9 to TRBJ1-2; D is unresolved. This CDR3 is 17 amino acids long. V was shortened by 4 bases and J by 9 bases, with 28 bases between the two germline ends. From germline, CDR1 is SGDLS and CDR2 YYNGEE. The CDR3 DNA reads TGTGCCAGCAGCCCCCCCCGGAACGAAGGAGGGCCAGTTCGCTACACCTTC. Its protein product is CASSPPRNEGGPVRYTF.

The rearrangement joins TRBV18 to TRBJ2-3; TRBD2 agrees at 16 bases. V lost 0 bases, J lost 3 bases, and 0 bases stayed unmatched. This CDR3 is 17 amino acids long. The germline CDR1 and CDR2 sequences are KGHSH and LQKENI. This CDR3 is CASSPPGLAGGTDTQYF. The CDR3, as DNA: TGTGCCAGCTCACCACCGGGACTAGCGGGAGGGACAGATACGCAGTATTTT.

This clone appeared a few times. J is TRBJ1-2 and V is TRBV6-5; the D is unclear. CDR1 is MNHEY and CDR2 is SVGAGI in the germline V gene. The CDR3 runs to 13 residues. The V end lost 2 bases, the J end lost 7 bases, and 11 bases lay between the germline ends. The CDR3 region has the DNA TGTGCCAGCAGTTACAAGTGGCGGGGTGGCTACACCTTC. This translates into CASSYKWRGGYTF.

This rearrangement joins TRBV14 to TRBJ2-3; tentative D call: TRBD2 (6 bases). The CDR3 has 13 amino acids. Germline V gene data show CDR1 as SGHDN and CDR2 as FVKESK. Trimming cost V 4 bases and J 6 bases, with 11 bases left between them. The CDR3 region has the DNA TGTGCCAGCAGCCTGGCGGGGTCCGATACGCAGTATTTT. Amino acid sequence: CASSLAGSDTQYF.

The V gene is TRBV28, the J gene TRBJ2-2, with D tentatively TRBD2 (5 bases). The V end lost 3 bases, the J end lost 1 base, and 15 bases lay between the germline ends. The germline V gene has CDR1 MDHEN and CDR2 SYDVKM. This CDR3 comprises 17 residues. CDR3 sequence reads: CASSFFWAGGNTGELFF. The DNA for the CDR3 is TGTGCCAGCAGTTTTTTTTGGGCGGGTGGGAACACCGGGGAGCTGTTTTTT. The full variable domain, its missing parts supplied by reference TRBV28 and TRBJ2-2, is DVKVTQSSRYLVKRTGEKVFLECVQDMDHENMFWYRQDPGLGLRLIYFSYDVKMKEKGDIPEGYSVSREKKERFSLILESASTNQTSMYLCASSFFWAGGNTGELFFGEGSRLTVL.

This chain links TRBV7-2 with TRBJ2-1; 13 nucleotides align to TRBD2. This CDR3 contains 16 residues. Germline CDR1 is SGHTA and CDR2 is FQGNSA. V shed 5 bases and J 4 bases; nucleotides not matched to a gene: 5. CDR3 sequence (DNA): TGTGCCAGCAGCCGGACTAGCGGGAGTGGTTACAATGAGCAGTTCTTC. Translated: CASSRTSGSGYNEQFF.

V usage is TRBV13 and J usage is TRBJ2-3, with 9 positions matching TRBD2. The CDR3 length is 14 residues. CDR1 and CDR2 from the germline V gene are PRHDT and FYEKMQ (reference sequence). Trimming took 5 bases from V and 4 from J; bases not matched to a gene: 4. The CDR3 sequence is CASSQTSGPDTQYF. The CDR3 DNA sequence: TGTGCCAGCAGCCAGACTAGCGGCCCAGATACGCAGTATTTT.

This chain connects TRBV6-5 to TRBJ2-7; TRBD2 matches at 10 bases. This CDR3 is built from 15 residues. Germline-derived CDR1 and CDR2 are MNHEY and SVGAGI. V shed 4 bases, J shed 0 bases, and the junction held 3 bases outside the gene matches. The CDR3 DNA reads as TGTGCCAGCAGTTTACTAGCGGGGACCTCCTACGAGCAGTACTTC. It encodes CASSLLAGTSYEQYF.

This clone was detected only once. The chain joins TRBV4-1 to TRBJ1-1; tentatively, D is TRBD1 (5 bases). There are 16 residues in the CDR3. Trimming shortened V by 4 bases and J by 5 bases, and 20 bases separated the two germline ends. The germline V gene encodes CDR1 MGHRA and CDR2 YSYEKL. The DNA of the CDR3 is TGCGCCAGCAGCCCTCTCCCCCTCCAGGGCGGTACTGAAGCTTTCTTT. Amino acids: CASSPLPLQGGTEAFF.

The CDR3 region is CASSIFGSNDEQYF. DNA for the CDR3: TGTGCCAGTAGTATCTTCGGGAGTAACGACGAGCAGTACTTC. The chain couples TRBV19 to TRBJ2-7; D may be TRBD2 (6 bases). This CDR3 is built from 14 residues. Germline V gives CDR1 LNHDA, CDR2 SQIVND (reference sequence). Trimming cost V 3 bases and J 5 bases, with 14 bases left between them.

The V call is TRBV6-2 or TRBV6-3, the J call TRBJ2-2, with no clear D. V was pared by 2 bases and J by 7 bases, with 8 bases between. CDR1 is MNHEY, CDR2 SVGEGT, per germline. The CDR3 sequence is 13 residues long. The DNA of the CDR3 is TGTGCCAGCAGTTACACATTCAGCGGGGAGCTGTTTTTT. Protein: CASSYTFSGELFF.

This sequence joins TRBV7-6 and TRBJ1-1; D uncertain. The CDR3 is 13 residues long. Trimming pared 0 bases from V and 7 bases from J, leaving 9 bases between. Germline V gene sequence: CDR1 SGHVS, CDR2 FNYEAQ. The CDR3 sequence: CASSLAEGFEAFF. CDR3 bases: TGTGCCAGCAGCTTAGCGGAGGGTTTTGAAGCTTTCTTT.

This clone has only one observation. V gene TRBV6-1 combines with J gene TRBJ2-1; possible D gene TRBD2, 6 bases. Germline V CDR1 and CDR2: MNHNS, SASEGT. This CDR3 has 12 residues. V lost 1 base and J 9 bases, leaving 7 bases between the germline ends. CDR3 bases: TGTGCCAGCAGTGAAGTCGGGAGTGAGCAGTTCTTC. It translates to CASSEVGSEQFF.